The 30 T cell receptor beta chains below all came from one sample that was sequenced in a study of blood T cell repertoires in COVID-19. Profiled with immunoSEQ multiplex PCR; TCRdb holds only in-frame clones, not every one. The data contain some 190,000 clones, 85% to 90% of them singletons. Sequenced material: peripheral blood. Receptors were obtained from a woman in her fifties or sixties with acute or convalescent COVID-19.

The rearrangement uses TRBV5-1 and TRBJ1-6, with 7 bases that match TRBD1. The trim removed 7 bases at V and 7 bases at J, leaving 8 bases unmatched. CDR1 and CDR2 from the germline V gene are SGHRS and YFSETQ. CDR3 length equals 14 residues. CDR3 residues: CASSGGRSNSPLHF. DNA of the CDR3: TGCGCCAGCTCAGGGGGACGGTCCAATTCACCCCTCCACTTT. The full variable domain, in which reference TRBV5-1 and TRBJ1-6 provide the parts outside the CDR3, is KAGVTQTPRYLIKTRGQQVTLSCSPISGHRSVSWYQQTPGQGLQFLFEYFSETQRNKGNFPGRFSGRQFSNSRSEMNVSTLELGDSALYLCASSGGRSNSPLHFGNGTRLTVT.

V gene TRBV27 combines with J gene TRBJ1-2; 8 bases line up with TRBD1. The V segment lost 0 bases and the J segment 9 bases; nucleotides outside the gene matches: 6. The CDR3 loop spans 14 amino acids. Germline V gene lookup returns CDR1 MNHEY and CDR2 SMNVEV (reference sequence). The CDR3 spells CASSLSGTGNRYTF. CDR3 sequence (DNA): TGTGCCAGCAGTTTATCCGGGACAGGCAATCGCTACACCTTC.

The chain has TRBV6-6 and TRBJ2-1; TRBD1 aligns across 9 bases. Germline V lookup: CDR1 MNHNY, CDR2 SVGAGI (reference sequence). The CDR3 runs to 16 residues. V lost 8 bases, J lost 6 bases, and 14 bases stayed unmatched. CDR3 nucleotides: TGTGCCAGCTACACCGAGACAGGGGGATGGTCCAATGAGCAGTTCTTC. Protein: CASYTETGGWSNEQFF.

This clone was detected a few times. This rearrangement joins TRBV19 to TRBJ1-5; 11 bases are shared with TRBD1. V lost 7 bases to trimming and J lost 1 base; unmatched junction nucleotides: 9. This CDR3 spans 17 amino acids. The germline CDR1 and CDR2 sequences are LNHDA and SQIVND (reference sequence). The CDR3, as DNA: TGTGCCAGTAAATGGGGACAGGGGGGACTCAGCAATCAGCCCCAGCATTTT. Protein: CASKWGQGGLSNQPQHF. Variable domain in full (rest from reference TRBV19 and TRBJ1-5): DGGITQSPKYLFRKEGQNVTLSCEQNLNHDAMYWYRQDPGQGLRLIYYSQIVNDFQKGDIAEGYSVSREKKESFPLTVTSAQKNPTAFYLCASKWGQGGLSNQPQHFGDGTRLSIL.

The rearrangement joins TRBV5-1 to TRBJ2-2, with TRBD2 identical over 11 bases. Germline V lookup: CDR1 SGHRS, CDR2 YFSETQ. CDR3 length: 16 amino acids. Losses at the gene ends were 5 bases for V and 5 bases for J; bases not matched to a gene: 8. The CDR3 coding sequence is TGCGCCAGCAGACAAACTAGCGGGAGATTTACCGGGGAGCTGTTTTTT. It codes for CASRQTSGRFTGELFF.

The chain employs TRBV11-2 and TRBJ1-4, with 11 bases matching TRBD1. V lost 3 bases and J lost 7; bases outside the gene matches: 7. CDR3 size: 16 residues. CDR1 and CDR2 (germline): SGHAT, FQNNGV. CDR3 loop: CASSLGQGVGVEKLFF. The DNA for the CDR3 is TGTGCCAGCAGCTTGGGACAGGGGGTAGGGGTTGAAAAACTGTTTTTT.

The chain links TRBV6-5 to TRBJ1-1; no reliable D call. Trimming took off 8 bases at V and 1 base at J, with 11 bases between the two ends. This CDR3 comprises 13 residues. The germline V gene encodes CDR1 MNHEY and CDR2 SVGAGI. CDR3 sequence reads: CASSSSGNTEAFF. Here the CDR3 DNA reads TGTGCCAGCTCCTCGTCGGGGAACACTGAAGCTTTCTTT.

This chain connects TRBV7-3 to TRBJ2-3, with 10 bases aligning to TRBD1. CDR1 is SGHTA and CDR2 is FQGTGA in the germline V gene. J was trimmed by 4 bases and V by 5 bases; bases with no gene match: 3. The CDR3 has 14 residues. The CDR3 DNA reads TGTGCCAGCAGCCGGGACAGGGGATCAGATACGCAGTATTTT. It translates to CASSRDRGSDTQYF.

The chain employs TRBV30 and TRBJ1-2, with a tentative D call TRBD1 (5 bases). Germline-derived CDR1 and CDR2 are GTSNPN and SVGIG (reference sequence). V lost 3 bases and J lost 4, with 15 bases in between. This CDR3 is 14 amino acids long. The CDR3 region is CAWSQHGTGYGYTF. The CDR3 DNA is TGTGCCTGGAGCCAGCATGGTACAGGCTATGGCTACACCTTC.

The chain uses TRBV28 and TRBJ1-2; D possibly corresponds to TRBD1 (5 bases). Germline CDR1 reads MDHEN; CDR2 reads SYDVKM. The germline V and J ends were trimmed by 5 bases and 7 bases, with 11 bases remaining between them. This CDR3 region has 12 residues. CDR3 sequence: CASSPRGSGYTF. The DNA for the CDR3 is TGTGCCAGCAGTCCCCGGGGGAGTGGCTACACCTTC.

This clone was seen more than once but under ten times. The chain combines TRBV2 with TRBJ1-5; maybe TRBD1 (5 bases). CDR3 length: 16 residues. V was shortened by 4 bases and J by 4 bases, with 17 bases between the two germline ends. Germline CDR1 and CDR2: SNHLY and FYNNEI. The CDR3 coding sequence is TGTGCCAGCAGTGGGTCTTGGGGGGAGGGGAATCAGCCCCAGCATTTT. This gives the protein CASSGSWGEGNQPQHF.

J is TRBJ2-7 and V is TRBV9; D perhaps matches TRBD2 (6 bases). The V gene lost 4 bases and the J gene lost 6 bases, with 14 bases spanning the gap. The CDR3 spans 13 residues. CDR1 and CDR2 from the germline V gene are SGDLS and YYNGEE. The CDR3 here is CASSPTPEGEQYV. The CDR3 bases are TGTGCCAGCAGCCCTACACCGGAGGGCGAGCAGTACGTC.

CDR3 DNA sequence: TGTGCCAGCAGCTCGGACCCCGGGACAGGGCACGAGACCCAGTACTTC. Its protein is CASSSDPGTGHETQYF. The J gene is TRBJ2-5, the V gene TRBV7-8, with 9 bases matching TRBD1. The germline CDR1 and CDR2 sequences are SGHVS and FQNEAQ. J gave up 5 bases and V 4 bases, and 11 bases lay outside the gene matches. CDR3 length: 16 residues.

The genes are TRBV19 and TRBJ2-1; TRBD2 aligns across 13 bases. The germline V gene encodes CDR1 LNHDA and CDR2 SQIVND (reference sequence). The CDR3 is 16 residues long. Unmatched junction bases numbered 6, after V lost 3 bases and J lost 7 bases. CDR3 sequence reads: CASSMTLTSGRNEQFF. CDR3 in DNA: TGTGCCAGTAGTATGACCTTGACTAGCGGGAGGAATGAGCAGTTCTTC.

The genes are TRBV11-2 and TRBJ2-7, with TRBD1 as a possible D gene (5 bases). The V end was cut by 4 bases, the J end by 0 bases, with 10 bases between. CDR1 is SGHAT and CDR2 is FQNNGV in the germline V gene. This CDR3 is built from 14 residues. Here the CDR3 reads CASSSKTVSYEQYF. The CDR3 coding sequence is TGTGCCAGCAGCTCAAAGACAGTCTCCTACGAGCAGTACTTC.

Written as DNA, the CDR3 is TGCGCCAGCAGCGGCGGGACCTACACAGATACGCAGTATTTT. Translating it yields CASSGGTYTDTQYF. The J gene is TRBJ2-3, the V gene TRBV5-1; TRBD2 might be the D (6 bases). The V end lost 4 bases, the J end lost 2 bases, and 11 bases lay between the germline ends. From germline, CDR1 is SGHRS and CDR2 YFSETQ. This CDR3 spans 14 amino acids.

V usage is TRBV29-1 and J usage is TRBJ2-5; no firm D call. The CDR3 extends over 12 amino acids. Trimming removed 4 bases from V and 2 bases from J, with 8 bases in between. CDR1 and CDR2 from the germline V gene are SQVTM and ANQGSEA. The CDR3 nucleotides are TGCAGCGTTGCATCCAGTCAAGAGACCCAGTACTTC. It yields the protein CSVASSQETQYF.

This chain connects TRBV27 to TRBJ1-1; possibly TRBD1 for D (5 bases). Trimming stripped 3 bases from V and 3 bases from J, with 8 bases between. The CDR3 runs 13 residues. Germline CDR1 MNHEY, CDR2 SMNVEV (reference sequence). The CDR3 is CASSFQGHTEAFF. CDR3 DNA: TGTGCCAGCAGTTTTCAGGGTCACACTGAAGCTTTCTTT.

The chain recombines TRBV6-5 with TRBJ2-7; 8 nucleotides agree with TRBD1. The ends lost 6 bases at V and 2 bases at J; junction bases unmatched: 3. CDR1 is MNHEY and CDR2 is SVGAGI in the germline V gene. This CDR3 contains 13 residues. CDR3 in amino acids: CASRQGEAYEQYF. The CDR3 nucleotides read TGTGCCAGCAGACAGGGGGAGGCCTACGAGCAGTACTTC.

In this sample, this clone turned up a few times. This sequence joins TRBV30 and TRBJ2-3; 13 nucleotides agree with TRBD2. Losses at the gene ends were 2 bases for V and 3 bases for J; bases not matched to a gene: 5. This CDR3 spans 16 amino acids. Per the germline V gene, CDR1 is GTSNPN and CDR2 is SVGIG (reference sequence). CDR3 sequence (DNA): TGTGCCTGGAGTCGGACTAGCGGGAGTAGAACAGATACGCAGTATTTT. The encoded protein is CAWSRTSGSRTDTQYF.

The chain recombines TRBV6-5 with TRBJ2-5; D perhaps matches TRBD2 (6 bases). The germline V and J ends were trimmed by 5 bases and 5 bases, with 15 bases remaining between them. The CDR3 covers 14 residues. Germline loops: CDR1 MNHEY, CDR2 SVGAGI. CDR3 nucleotides: TGTGCCAGCAGTAAGACTAGTTTGGTCGAGACCCAGTACTTC. Residues: CASSKTSLVETQYF.

The sample holds a few counts of this clone. The chain is built from TRBV29-1 and TRBJ1-5; weak D call: TRBD1 (6 bases). The CDR3 loop spans 15 amino acids. V dropped 1 base and J dropped 2 bases, with 12 bases sitting between them. Germline values: CDR1 SQVTM, CDR2 ANQGSEA. CDR3 amino acids: CSVEVGGKGNQPQHF. As DNA, the CDR3 is TGCAGCGTTGAAGTTGGGGGCAAGGGCAATCAGCCCCAGCATTTT.

The chain has TRBV24-1 and TRBJ1-2, with no clear D. The CDR3 totals 14 residues. Trimming took off 0 bases at V and 8 bases at J, with 12 bases between the two ends. In germline, CDR1 is KGHDR, CDR2 SFDVKD. In nucleotides, the CDR3 is TGTGCCACCAGTGATTTGACAGCTAACCAAGGCTACACCTTC. Residues: CATSDLTANQGYTF.

This chain connects TRBV6-5 to TRBJ2-1; tentatively, D is TRBD2 (5 bases). Looked up from germline, CDR1 is MNHEY and CDR2 is SVGAGI. The ends were cut back, 8 bases at V and 0 bases at J, with 8 bases in the middle. This CDR3 contains 13 residues. The CDR3 nucleotides read TGTGCCAGCCGAGCGGTCTCCTACAATGAGCAGTTCTTC. Translation: CASRAVSYNEQFF.

The V and J genes are TRBV28 and TRBJ1-5, with 7 nucleotides matching TRBD1. With V trimmed by 3 bases and J by 0 bases, 11 bases remained unmatched. CDR1 is MDHEN and CDR2 is SYDVKM in the germline V gene. The CDR3 consists of 18 residues. CDR3 coding DNA: TGTGCCAGCAGTTTCCGGAGGGGGCTTAAGGATAGCAATCAGCCCCAGCATTTT. Translation gives CASSFRRGLKDSNQPQHF.

The chain is built from TRBV5-4 and TRBJ1-5, with D possibly being TRBD1 (5 bases). Germline-derived CDR1 and CDR2 are SGHNT and YYREEE (reference sequence). The V gene lost 2 bases and the J gene lost 4 bases, with 13 bases spanning the gap. The CDR3 loop spans 15 amino acids. This chain's CDR3 is CASSLDPGRNQPQHF. The DNA for the CDR3 is TGTGCCAGCAGCTTAGACCCAGGGAGGAATCAGCCCCAGCATTTT.

The J gene is TRBJ2-2, the V gene TRBV10-1; the match to TRBD2 covers 11 bases. The CDR3 totals 15 residues. Germline V gene sequence: CDR1 WNHNN, CDR2 SYGVQD (reference sequence). Trimming took 5 bases from V and 8 from J; bases not matched to a gene: 7. As DNA, the CDR3 is TGCGCCAGCAGTCAACTAGCGGGAGTCTTTGGGGAGCTGTTTTTT. Its protein is CASSQLAGVFGELFF.

The rearrangement links TRBV6-5 to TRBJ1-1; 8 nucleotides align to TRBD1. Per germline, CDR1 MNHEY and CDR2 SVGAGI. V was pared by 6 bases and J by 4 bases, with 7 bases of the junction left unmatched. The CDR3 length is 14 residues. The DNA of the CDR3 is TGTGCCAGCAGCCGAGACAGGGGCGGCACTGAAGCTTTCTTT. Translation: CASSRDRGGTEAFF.

The genes are TRBV5-4 and TRBJ1-2, with a possible D match to TRBD1 (5 bases). Germline-derived CDR1 and CDR2 are SGHNT and YYREEE (reference sequence). The germline V and J ends were trimmed by 0 bases and 7 bases, with 10 bases remaining between them. The CDR3 covers 13 residues. CDR3 in DNA: TGTGCCAGCAGCTTGGAGGGGAATTCTGGCTACACCTTC. It yields the protein CASSLEGNSGYTF.

The CDR3 is CASSLGTVTEAFF. For the CDR3, the DNA is TGTGCCAGCAGCCTTGGGACAGTCACTGAAGCTTTCTTT. This rearrangement joins TRBV7-8 to TRBJ1-1; 7 bases map to TRBD1. From germline, CDR1 is SGHVS and CDR2 FQNEAQ. The CDR3 extends over 13 amino acids. J gave up 4 bases and V 5 bases, and 4 bases lay outside the gene matches.